The 29 T cell receptor beta chains presented below share a single source sample, sequenced in a study of shared clonotypes between healthy human individuals. The assay was immunoSEQ multiplex PCR, and TCRdb's table has in-frame clones only and misses some. The table includes 2 million to 2.5 million clones, more than 85% detected once. Sequenced material: naive CD4+ T cells from PBMCs. As for subset: CD45RA+ positively selected. Every receptor here comes from a man aged 18 to 30 in good health. Some clones in this sample may be carry-over from other donors' samples.

The V gene is TRBV14, the J gene TRBJ1-3; 10 nucleotides align to TRBD1. The CDR3 extends over 18 amino acids. CDR1 is SGHDN, CDR2 FVKESK, per germline. V lost 1 base and J lost 0; bases outside the gene matches: 6. The CDR3 sequence: CASSQVGQGLHSGNTIYF. For the CDR3, the DNA is TGTGCCAGCAGCCAAGTGGGACAGGGGCTTCACTCTGGAAACACCATATATTTT.

The rearrangement uses TRBV5-1 and TRBJ2-5, with 12 bases aligning to TRBD2. The CDR3 is 17 amino acids. Germline CDR1 reads SGHRS; CDR2 reads YFSETQ. Trimming took 3 bases from V and 1 from J; bases not matched to a gene: 7. The DNA for the CDR3 is TGCGCCAGCAGCTCTACCACTAGCGGGAGGTCCCAAGAGACCCAGTACTTC. Protein: CASSSTTSGRSQETQYF.

V and J are TRBV10-3 and TRBJ2-3, with 10 bases that match TRBD2. This CDR3 is 14 amino acids long. V dropped 7 bases and J dropped 1; count of bases not matched to a gene: 2. Per germline, CDR1 ENHRY and CDR2 SYGVKD. This CDR3 is CAITLAGGTDTQYF. The CDR3, as DNA: TGTGCCATCACTCTAGCGGGAGGCACAGATACGCAGTATTTT.

V is TRBV28 and J is TRBJ1-6, with D hard to call. The germline V gene encodes CDR1 MDHEN and CDR2 SYDVKM. V was cut by 7 bases and J by 6 bases, with 7 bases left in between. The length of the CDR3 is 12 residues. The CDR3 sequence: CASKSRNSPLHF. The DNA of the CDR3 is TGTGCCAGCAAGTCTCGTAATTCACCCCTCCACTTT.

This chain links TRBV9 with TRBJ2-7; a possible D gene is TRBD2 (6 bases). The germline V and J ends were trimmed by 3 bases and 6 bases, with 19 bases remaining between them. Germline CDR1 reads SGDLS; CDR2 reads YYNGEE. There are 15 residues in the CDR3. The CDR3 DNA is TGTGCCAGCAGCGGCCTTGCGGGGAGTTTTTCCGAGCAGTACTTC. Its protein product is CASSGLAGSFSEQYF.

This clone showed up just a few times. This chain joins TRBV6-4 and TRBJ1-5; no firm D call. The V and J ends lost 5 bases and 4 bases respectively, with 9 bases between them. Germline V CDR1 and CDR2: MRHNA, SNTAGT. There are 13 residues in the CDR3. The CDR3 nucleotides read TGTGCCAGCAGTCCCGAGGGTAATCAGCCCCAGCATTTT. Its protein product is CASSPEGNQPQHF.

In the case of this clone: Other DNA sequences in this specimen translate into the identical CDR3. V gene TRBV28 combines with J gene TRBJ2-7; TRBD1 aligns across 8 bases. The junction had 10 bases not matched to a gene; V was cut back by 5 bases and J by 4 bases. Germline loops: CDR1 MDHEN, CDR2 SYDVKM. The CDR3 runs to 15 residues. In DNA form, the CDR3 reads TGTGCCAGCAGTACCCCCGGACAGGGACGGTACGAGCAGTACTTC. This sequence encodes CASSTPGQGRYEQYF.

This clone was seen once. The genes are TRBV7-2 and TRBJ2-5; the D gene is possibly TRBD1 (5 bases). The germline CDR1 and CDR2 sequences are SGHTA and FQGNSA. This CDR3 is 15 amino acids long. V was trimmed by 0 bases and J by 6 bases, leaving 14 bases between them. CDR3 loop: CASSLASREVKTQYF. CDR3 nucleotides: TGTGCCAGCAGCTTAGCATCCAGGGAAGTAAAGACCCAGTACTTC.

In the case of this clone: A much larger clone differs from this one at a single base, so this may be a read error. The chain links TRBV5-1 to TRBJ2-5; no reliable D call. Trimming shortened V by 6 bases and J by 1 base, and 4 bases separated the two germline ends. The CDR3 covers 11 residues. The germline V gene encodes CDR1 SGHRS and CDR2 YFSETQ. The CDR3 DNA reads TGCGCCAGCACCTCCCAAGAGACCCAGTACTTC. This codes for CASTSQETQYF.

The rearrangement links TRBV5-1 to TRBJ2-7; no definite D call. Trimming cost V 4 bases and J 2 bases, with 13 bases left between them. The germline CDR1 and CDR2 sequences are SGHRS and YFSETQ. The CDR3 contains 14 residues. The DNA for the CDR3 is TGCGCCAGCAGCCCCAGACAAGTCCCCTACGAGCAGTACTTC. Translation: CASSPRQVPYEQYF.

This chain connects TRBV11-2 to TRBJ2-7; the D is unclear. Germline lookup yields CDR1 SGHAT and CDR2 FQNNGV. Trimming took 0 bases from V and 2 from J, leaving 11 bases between them. The CDR3 consists of 15 residues. The CDR3 DNA is TGTGCCAGCAGCTTAGATCTTCCACTTACCTACGAGCAGTACTTC. Its protein is CASSLDLPLTYEQYF.

The rearrangement uses TRBV5-1 and TRBJ2-3, with 7 bases lining up with TRBD1. Germline V lookup: CDR1 SGHRS, CDR2 YFSETQ. V trimming: 9 bases; J trimming: 0 bases; junction bases outside the gene matches: 13. CDR3 length equals 16 residues. The CDR3 nucleotides read TGCGCCACCATGTCAAGGGGGCCACCTAGCACAGATACGCAGTATTTT. Translating gives CATMSRGPPSTDTQYF.

In its sample, this clone was seen once. The chain combines TRBV7-9 with TRBJ2-2; 7 nucleotides match TRBD1. The germline V gene encodes CDR1 SEHNR and CDR2 FQNEAQ (reference sequence). The CDR3 is 15 residues long. J lost 6 bases, V lost 3 bases, and 7 bases had no gene match. The CDR3, as DNA: TGTGCCAGCAGCTTTGACAGGGATCGGGCCGGGGAGCTGTTTTTT. Amino acids: CASSFDRDRAGELFF.

This chain joins TRBV7-2 and TRBJ2-1; possibly TRBD1 for D (6 bases). Trimming removed 5 bases from V and 5 bases from J, with 19 bases in between. This CDR3 has 16 amino acids. Germline V gene lookup returns CDR1 SGHTA and CDR2 FQGNSA. This CDR3 is CASSTSGTTFHNEQFF. CDR3 DNA sequence: TGTGCCAGCAGCACTTCCGGGACAACCTTTCACAATGAGCAGTTCTTC.

The chain couples TRBV7-9 to TRBJ2-7; 7 nucleotides agree with TRBD2. CDR3 length equals 15 residues. Germline lookup yields CDR1 SEHNR and CDR2 FQNEAQ (reference sequence). V lost 1 base and J lost 0; bases outside the gene matches: 3. CDR3 loop: CASSLERGYSYEQYF. CDR3 DNA: TGTGCCAGCAGCTTAGAGCGGGGTTACTCCTACGAGCAGTACTTC.

CDR3 DNA sequence: TGTGCCAGCAGTTTATCCGCCCCGGGCGGGAGGAGGAACGAGCAGTACTTC. Its protein product is CASSLSAPGGRRNEQYF. The V gene is TRBV28, the J gene TRBJ2-7, with 8 bases matching TRBD2. The J segment lost 5 bases and the V segment lost 1 base, leaving 13 bases of the junction unmatched. The CDR3 extends over 17 amino acids. Germline lookup yields CDR1 MDHEN and CDR2 SYDVKM.

DNA for the CDR3: TGCAGCGTTGCCAGGGACGGGGGAAACACCATATATTTT. This translates into CSVARDGGNTIYF. The chain recombines TRBV29-1 with TRBJ1-3; TRBD1 is a possible D gene (5 bases). This CDR3 comprises 13 residues. Trimming stripped 4 bases from V and 4 bases from J, with 11 bases between. Germline lookup yields CDR1 SQVTM and CDR2 ANQGSEA.

The chain links TRBV28 to TRBJ2-7; D possibly corresponds to TRBD2 (5 bases). This CDR3 contains 13 residues. Trimming stripped 9 bases from V and 0 bases from J, with 12 bases between. From germline, CDR1 is MDHEN and CDR2 SYDVKM. CDR3 residues: CASRVGISYEQYF. The CDR3 DNA reads as TGTGCCAGTCGGGTCGGGATCTCCTACGAGCAGTACTTC.

Comment on this clone: In the same sample, other DNA sequences code for this CDR3. V gene TRBV5-4 combines with J gene TRBJ2-1; 11 positions agree with TRBD2. The J segment lost 4 bases and the V segment lost 4 bases, leaving 4 bases of the junction unmatched. This CDR3 has 15 residues. Per the germline V gene, CDR1 is SGHNT and CDR2 is YYREEE (reference sequence). CDR3 nucleotide sequence: TGTGCCAGCAGCCCAACTAGCGGGAGTTACAATGAGCAGTTCTTC. This sequence encodes CASSPTSGSYNEQFF.

In the case of this clone: Other DNA sequences in this sample translate to the same CDR3. The chain carries TRBV20-1 and TRBJ2-3; no reliable D call. Trimming pared 5 bases from V and 4 bases from J, leaving 7 bases between. Germline V gene sequence: CDR1 DFQATT, CDR2 SNEGSKA (reference sequence). The CDR3 consists of 11 residues. In DNA, the CDR3 is TGCAGTGCTCCTAGTGCAGATACGCAGTATTTT. Its translation is CSAPSADTQYF.

This chain links TRBV11-1 with TRBJ2-5; TRBD1 might be the D (6 bases). The CDR3 is 14 residues long. Looked up from germline, CDR1 is SGHAT and CDR2 is FQDESV (reference sequence). Trimming stripped 5 bases from V and 4 bases from J, with 14 bases between. The CDR3 DNA is TGTGCCAGCAGCCAGGGACAAGGTCGAGAGACCCAGTACTTC. Protein: CASSQGQGRETQYF.

This rearrangement joins TRBV19 to TRBJ1-1; D may be TRBD1 (6 bases). Trimming took 4 bases from V and 2 from J, leaving 11 bases between them. The germline CDR1 and CDR2 sequences are LNHDA and SQIVND (reference sequence). The CDR3 is 14 residues long. CDR3 residues: CASSKRGANTEAFF. The CDR3 DNA sequence: TGTGCCAGTAGTAAACGGGGGGCTAACACTGAAGCTTTCTTT. Full variable domain (missing parts from reference TRBV19 and TRBJ1-1): DGGITQSPKYLFRKEGQNVTLSCEQNLNHDAMYWYRQDPGQGLRLIYYSQIVNDFQKGDIAEGYSVSREKKESFPLTVTSAQKNPTAFYLCASSKRGANTEAFFGQGTRLTVV.

Turning to this clone: The same CDR3 arises from other DNA sequences in this sample as well. This chain uses TRBV9 with TRBJ2-2; D is undetermined. The CDR3 loop spans 13 amino acids. V was clipped by 2 bases and J by 1 base, with 3 bases between them. CDR1 and CDR2 (germline): SGDLS, YYNGEE. The CDR3 region is CASSVRNTGELFF. The CDR3 DNA follows: TGTGCCAGCAGCGTTAGGAACACCGGGGAGCTGTTTTTT.

This clone was seen a single time. The sample contains more than one DNA sequence encoding this CDR3. The chain links TRBV29-1 to TRBJ2-7; 8 positions agree with TRBD1. This CDR3 spans 13 amino acids. Germline trimming cut 6 bases from V and 0 bases from J; bases unmatched to any gene: 4. Per germline, CDR1 SQVTM and CDR2 ANQGSEA. For the CDR3, the DNA is TGCAGCGTCTCCGGACAGGGCTCCTACGAGCAGTACTTC. Translation: CSVSGQGSYEQYF.

The gene calls are TRBV7-7 and TRBJ2-7; 8 nucleotides match TRBD2. Germline trimming cut 1 base from V and 6 bases from J; bases unmatched to any gene: 2. The CDR3 totals 13 residues. Germline CDR1 SSHAT, CDR2 FNYEAQ (reference sequence). CDR3 amino acids: CASSLGLAGEQYF. CDR3 nucleotides: TGTGCCAGCAGCTTAGGGCTAGCGGGCGAGCAGTACTTC.

The chain links TRBV6-4 to TRBJ2-1, with TRBD2 matching over 9 bases. This CDR3 comprises 15 residues. From germline, CDR1 is MRHNA and CDR2 SNTAGT. J lost 10 bases, V lost 5 bases, and 12 bases had no gene match. Written as DNA, the CDR3 is TGTGCCAGCAGTAAGGGACTAGCAGATGGCGACGAGCAGTTCTTC. Protein product: CASSKGLADGDEQFF.

The V gene is TRBV2, the J gene TRBJ1-5, with a possible D match to TRBD1 (6 bases). The CDR3 spans 15 residues. The V end was cut by 4 bases, the J end by 0 bases, with 10 bases between. Germline CDR1 and CDR2: SNHLY and FYNNEI. In DNA, the CDR3 is TGTGCCAGCAGTGGAAGGGGGACTAGCAATCAGCCCCAGCATTTT. It yields the protein CASSGRGTSNQPQHF.

The chain employs TRBV30 and TRBJ2-3; either TRBD1 or TRBD2 may supply D (6 bases each). Trimming pared 4 bases from V and 8 bases from J, leaving 22 bases between. This CDR3 is built from 15 residues. Germline assignment: CDR1 GTSNPN and CDR2 SVGIG (reference sequence). CDR3 bases: TGTGCCTGGAACCTGAGGGGGGCGCCCCGAGGTACGCAGTATTTT. It is translated as CAWNLRGAPRGTQYF.

Remarks on this clone: The sample holds other DNA sequences that translate to the same CDR3. The chain employs TRBV18 and TRBJ2-1, with no clear D. The V gene lost 6 bases and the J gene lost 5 bases, with 11 bases spanning the gap. Germline V gene lookup returns CDR1 KGHSH and CDR2 LQKENI. The CDR3 contains 13 residues. CDR3 residues: CASSPGRDNEQFF. The CDR3 coding sequence is TGTGCCAGCTCTCCCGGACGGGACAATGAGCAGTTCTTC. The full variable domain, with the rest looked up from reference TRBV18 and TRBJ2-1, is NAGVMQNPRHLVRRRGQEARLRCSPMKGHSHVYWYRQLPEEGLKFMVYLQKENIIDESGMPKERFSAEFPKEGPSILRIQQVVRGDSAAYFCASSPGRDNEQFFGPGTRLTVL.